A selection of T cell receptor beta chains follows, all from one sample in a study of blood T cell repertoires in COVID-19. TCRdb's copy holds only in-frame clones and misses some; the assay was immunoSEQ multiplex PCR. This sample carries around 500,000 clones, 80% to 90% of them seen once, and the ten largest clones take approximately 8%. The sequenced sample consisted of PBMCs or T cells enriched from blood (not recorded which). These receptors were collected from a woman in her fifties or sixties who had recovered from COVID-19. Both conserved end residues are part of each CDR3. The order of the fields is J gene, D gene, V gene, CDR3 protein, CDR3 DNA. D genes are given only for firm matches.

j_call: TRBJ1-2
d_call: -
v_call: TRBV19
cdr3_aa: CASSRDRVATTNYGYTF
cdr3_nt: TGTGCCAGTAGTAGAGACAGAGTTGCTACTACTAACTATGGCTACACCTTC

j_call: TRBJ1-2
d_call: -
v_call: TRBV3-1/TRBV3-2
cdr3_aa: CASSSSGTLANYGYTF
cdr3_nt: TGTGCCAGCAGCTCCTCGGGGACACTAGCTAACTATGGCTACACCTTC

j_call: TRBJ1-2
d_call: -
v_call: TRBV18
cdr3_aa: CASSPDISYYGYTF
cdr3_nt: TGTGCCAGCTCACCGGACATCTCATACTATGGCTACACCTTC

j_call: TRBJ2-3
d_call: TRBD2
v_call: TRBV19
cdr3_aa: CASTPISGGTDTQYF
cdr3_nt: TGTGCCAGTACCCCCATTAGCGGGGGCACAGATACGCAGTATTTT

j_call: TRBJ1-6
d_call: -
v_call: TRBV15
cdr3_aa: CATSREGLEDSPLHF
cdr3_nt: TGTGCCACCAGCAGAGAGGGGTTGGAGGATTCACCCCTCCACTTT

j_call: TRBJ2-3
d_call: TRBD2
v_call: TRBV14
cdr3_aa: CASSQEVSGGAPGTDTQYF
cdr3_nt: TGTGCCAGCAGCCAAGAGGTAAGCGGGGGGGCACCCGGCACAGATACGCAGTATTTT

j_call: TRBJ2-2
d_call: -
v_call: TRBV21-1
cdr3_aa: CASSLRPQGAQTGELFF
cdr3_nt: TGTGCCAGCAGCCTAAGACCACAGGGGGCGCAGACCGGGGAGCTGTTTTTT

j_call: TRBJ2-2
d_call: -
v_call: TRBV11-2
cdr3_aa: CASSGVQGSTGELFF
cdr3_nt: TGTGCCAGCAGCGGGGTACAGGGTTCCACCGGGGAGCTGTTTTTT

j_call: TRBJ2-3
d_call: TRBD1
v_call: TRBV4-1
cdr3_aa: CASSQVYRDRDTQYF
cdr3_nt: TGCGCCAGCAGCCAAGTTTACAGGGACAGAGATACGCAGTATTTT

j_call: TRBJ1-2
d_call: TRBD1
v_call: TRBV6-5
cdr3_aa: CASSTGVQSYTF
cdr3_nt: TGTGCCAGCAGCACAGGGGTTCAAAGTTACACCTTC

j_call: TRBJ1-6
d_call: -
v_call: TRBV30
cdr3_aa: CAWSTGIDSPLHF
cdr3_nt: TGTGCCTGGAGTACAGGGATAGATTCACCCCTCCACTTT

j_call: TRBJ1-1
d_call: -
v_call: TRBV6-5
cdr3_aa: CASSSGGQLNTEAFF
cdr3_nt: TGTGCCAGCAGTTCGGGGGGGCAGTTGAACACTGAAGCTTTCTTT

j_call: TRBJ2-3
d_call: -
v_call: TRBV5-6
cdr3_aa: CASSFVQGGPDTQYF
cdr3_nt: TGTGCCAGCAGCTTTGTCCAGGGGGGTCCAGATACGCAGTATTTT

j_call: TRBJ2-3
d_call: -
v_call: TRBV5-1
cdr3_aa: CASSFPGPADTQYF
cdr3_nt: TGCGCCAGCAGCTTCCCTGGCCCTGCAGATACGCAGTATTTT

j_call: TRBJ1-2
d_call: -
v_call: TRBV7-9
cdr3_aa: CASSLEGSKANYGYTF
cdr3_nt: TGTGCCAGCAGCTTGGAGGGTTCCAAAGCTAACTATGGCTACACCTTC